Shown below are 15 T cell receptor beta chains from a single sample sequenced in a study of cytomegalovirus exposure and HLA in healthy donors. Clones were read by immunoSEQ multiplex PCR, and TCRdb kept only the in-frame ones, dropping some. The profile shows around 100,000 clones, less than 95% of them singletons. Sequencing was done on a sample of PBMCs. These receptors all stem from a woman aged 18-29 years in good health and CMV-seronegative.

The V and J genes are TRBV6-1 and TRBJ2-7, with D hard to call. Germline CDR1 and CDR2: MNHNS and SASEGT. This CDR3 has 14 amino acids. The V gene lost 3 bases and the J gene lost 2 bases, with 11 bases spanning the gap. The CDR3 nucleotides are TGTGCCAGCAGTGATCCCATACAACCCTACGAGCAGTACTTC. This sequence encodes CASSDPIQPYEQYF.

The V gene is TRBV30, the J gene TRBJ1-2; 9 positions agree with TRBD1. CDR3 size: 13 residues. Germline CDR1 reads GTSNPN; CDR2 reads SVGIG (reference sequence). The V and J ends lost 2 bases and 5 bases, in that order; junction bases with no gene match: 3. The CDR3: CAWSRTGEYGYTF. CDR3 nucleotide sequence: TGTGCCTGGAGTCGGACAGGGGAGTATGGCTACACCTTC. Variable domain in full (rest from reference TRBV30 and TRBJ1-2): SQTIHQWPATLVQPVGSPLSLECTVEGTSNPNLYWYRQAAGRGLQLLFYSVGIGQISSEVPQNLSASRPQDRQFILSSKKLLLSDSGFYLCAWSRTGEYGYTFGSGTRLTVV.

The chain employs TRBV14 and TRBJ1-1; a weak D match, TRBD1 (6 bases). The CDR3 totals 15 residues. Looked up from germline, CDR1 is SGHDN and CDR2 is FVKESK. The V and J ends lost 1 base and 6 bases respectively, with 15 bases between them. CDR3 loop: CASSQVLGSGAEAFF. In nucleotides, the CDR3 is TGTGCCAGCAGCCAAGTGCTAGGGTCAGGGGCTGAAGCTTTCTTT.

The CDR3, as DNA: TGTGCCAGCAGCTTAGTAACGGGGGGCACCTACAATGAGCAGTTCTTC. Translating it yields CASSLVTGGTYNEQFF. The chain has TRBV7-8 and TRBJ2-1, with D possibly TRBD2 on 7 matching bases. V gave up 1 base and J gave up 2 bases, with 12 bases separating them. CDR1 and CDR2 from the germline V gene are SGHVS and FQNEAQ. CDR3 length: 16 residues.

This chain joins TRBV9 and TRBJ2-3; TRBD2 matches 11 bases. CDR1 is SGDLS, CDR2 YYNGEE, per germline. V trimming: 4 bases; J trimming: 4 bases; junction bases outside the gene matches: 5. The CDR3 contains 15 residues. Written as DNA, the CDR3 is TGTGCCAGCAGCTACATAGCGGGAGGGCCAGATACGCAGTATTTT. This translates into CASSYIAGGPDTQYF.

The rearrangement joins TRBV4-1 to TRBJ2-2; D is unclear. The V gene's germline CDR1 is MGHRA and CDR2 YSYEKL. Trimming removed 1 base from V and 7 bases from J, with 10 bases in between. CDR3 length: 14 amino acids. The CDR3 DNA reads as TGCGCCAGCAGCCAAGTGGGCTTGGGCGGGGAGCTGTTTTTT. This encodes CASSQVGLGGELFF.

The rearrangement links TRBV6-5 to TRBJ1-5, with TRBD1 as a possible D gene (5 bases). V was pared by 10 bases and J by 5 bases, with 15 bases between. The V gene's germline CDR1 is MNHEY and CDR2 SVGAGI. The CDR3 is made up of 13 amino acids. CDR3 coding DNA: TGTGCCACCACCACGGGAGGGGATCAGCCCCAGCATTTT. Residues: CATTTGGDQPQHF.

This clone was picked up one time. The chain carries TRBV28 and TRBJ1-2, with D possibly matching TRBD1 (6 bases). CDR3 size: 16 residues. V lost 4 bases to trimming and J lost 2 bases, with 17 bases between them. Germline V CDR1 and CDR2: MDHEN, SYDVKM. For the CDR3, the DNA is TGTGCCAGCAGTTCTTCACAGGGATTGGGGAACTATGGCTACACCTTC. Its protein product is CASSSSQGLGNYGYTF.

This sequence joins TRBV5-1 and TRBJ1-3; TRBD1 might be the D (5 bases). CDR1 and CDR2 (germline): SGHRS, YFSETQ. V lost 6 bases and J lost 9, with 19 bases in between. CDR3 length equals 14 residues. CDR3 DNA: TGCGCCAGCACCCAAGACTGGGCCGGGGGCACCATATATTTT. It translates to CASTQDWAGGTIYF.

About this clone: An end of the junction differs from the germline gene, which may be a read error. V gene TRBV28 combines with J gene TRBJ1-2; TRBD1 agrees at 8 bases. Germline loops: CDR1 MDHEN, CDR2 SYDVKM. CDR3 size: 15 residues. CDR3 residues: CATSQANDRGDGYTF. CDR3 nucleotide sequence: TGTGCCACCAGTCAAGCGAATGACAGGGGAGATGGCTACACCTTC.

This rearrangement joins TRBV7-2 to TRBJ1-2; tentative D call: TRBD1 (6 bases). The CDR3 is made up of 13 amino acids. Germline assignment: CDR1 SGHTA and CDR2 FQGNSA. V was pared by 4 bases and J by 4 bases, with 10 bases between. CDR3 DNA: TGTGCCAGCAGCTCTAGACAGGCCTATGGCTACACCTTC. Encoded protein: CASSSRQAYGYTF.

This chain joins TRBV10-3 and TRBJ1-2; TRBD1 aligns across 7 bases. Germline-derived CDR1 and CDR2 are ENHRY and SYGVKD. This CDR3 contains 10 residues. Trimming took 9 bases from V and 6 from J; bases not matched to a gene: 1. The CDR3 DNA reads as TGTGCCATGGGACAGAATGGCTACACCTTC. Its translation: CAMGQNGYTF.

This clone was detected once. The J gene is TRBJ2-3, the V gene TRBV7-3; 7 nucleotides align to TRBD2. Germline V gives CDR1 SGHTA, CDR2 FQGTGA. This CDR3 comprises 16 residues. With 5 bases clipped from V and 2 bases from J, the junction kept 10 bases outside the gene matches. This chain's CDR3 is CASSLGASGYTDTQYF. Here the CDR3 DNA reads TGTGCCAGCAGCCTCGGCGCTAGCGGTTACACAGATACGCAGTATTTT.

This clone was seen only a few times. This chain links TRBV9 with TRBJ2-1; 9 bases are shared with TRBD1. Germline V lookup: CDR1 SGDLS, CDR2 YYNGEE. The junction had 2 bases not matched to a gene; V was cut back by 0 bases and J by 4 bases. The CDR3 runs to 15 residues. The CDR3 coding sequence is TGTGCCAGCAGCGTAGACGGACAGGGGTACAATGAGCAGTTCTTC. Its protein product is CASSVDGQGYNEQFF. The full variable domain, rest sourced from reference TRBV9 and TRBJ2-1, is DSGVTQTPKHLITATGQRVTLRCSPRSGDLSVYWYQQSLDQGLQFLIQYYNGEERAKGNILERFSAQQFPDLHSELNLSSLELGDSALYFCASSVDGQGYNEQFFGPGTRLTVL.

V gene TRBV27 combines with J gene TRBJ1-5; tentative D call: TRBD1 (5 bases). The CDR3 spans 13 residues. V was cut by 6 bases and J by 7 bases, with 13 bases left in between. CDR1 MNHEY and CDR2 SMNVEV come from the germline V gene (reference sequence). CDR3 region: CASSPGLGQPQHF. CDR3 DNA sequence: TGTGCCAGCAGCCCAGGGTTGGGACAGCCCCAGCATTTT.